This paragraph covers one T cell receptor beta chain sequence. The record originates from a study of blood T cell repertoires in COVID-19. Across the whole study: The study drew acute and convalescent COVID-19 samples from the United States, Italy and Spain. In each case, the material was cDNA or gDNA derived from T cells, B-cell-depleted T cells, or PBMCs.

As processed by the authors: Quantification of nucleated cells was approximated via reference gene primer amplification. Data came from immunoSEQ multiplex PCR; TCRdb stores just in-frame clones and leaves some out. The V and J calls and clone size are taken from that table; D and trimming were inferred from the DNA. The table includes roughly 250,000 clones, more than 65% detected once. In germline, CDR1 is SGHAT, CDR2 FQNNGV. The length of the CDR3 is 15 residues. The V end lost 0 bases, the J end lost 5 bases, and 14 bases lay between the germline ends. Specimen: peripheral blood. This rearrangement joins TRBV11-2 to TRBJ2-7, with a weak D call TRBD1 (6 bases). The source is a woman aged 40 to 50 with active or convalescent COVID-19. The CDR3 sequence is CASSLDQGYINEQYV. As DNA, the CDR3 is TGTGCCAGCAGCTTAGATCAGGGGTATATCAACGAGCAGTACGTC.